These 23 T cell receptor beta chains were sequenced from one sample in a study of neurological immune-mediated disorders. TCRdb processed the 5' RACE reads anew with MiXCR; each CDR3 protein has one entry. In the table there are 55,000 to 85,000 distinct CDR3 sequences, 3% to 4% of which are singletons. Material: PBMCs. Source of these receptors: a woman between 45 and 60 years old with multiple sclerosis.

This clonotype was seen ten or more times. The chain recombines TRBV4-3 with TRBJ2-5, with D perhaps TRBD1 or TRBD2 (5 bases each). Trimming left V 1 base short and J 5 bases short, with 17 bases between. Germline CDR1 and CDR2: LGHNA and YSLEER. This CDR3 comprises 16 residues. The CDR3 spells CASSQVEGVEGETQYF. The CDR3, as DNA: TGCGCCAGCAGCCAAGTAGAAGGGGTAGAGGGGGAGACCCAGTACTTC.

This clonotype was recorded at least ten times. V is TRBV7-2 and J is TRBJ1-5, with D uncertain. There are 16 residues in the CDR3. Trimming shortened V by 2 bases and J by 3 bases, and 14 bases separated the two germline ends. Germline CDR1 and CDR2: SGHTA and FQGNSA. Written as DNA, the CDR3 is TGTGCCAGCAGCTTAAGTAGCAGAACAGACAATCAGCCCCAGCATTTT. This encodes CASSLSSRTDNQPQHF.

At least ten counts were recorded for this clonotype. V is TRBV20-1 and J is TRBJ2-3; possibly TRBD1 for D (6 bases). Between the trimmed V and J ends, which lost 3 bases and 2 bases, there was a span of 15 bases. This CDR3 region has 15 residues. Germline V gives CDR1 DFQATT, CDR2 SNEGSKA (reference sequence). The CDR3: CSARQPDRFTDTQYF. The CDR3 region has the DNA TGCAGTGCTAGGCAACCGGACAGATTCACAGATACGCAGTATTTT.

This clonotype was seen many times. V usage is TRBV5-1 and J usage is TRBJ1-1; D unclear. V was shortened by 0 bases and J by 0 bases, with 3 bases between the two germline ends. CDR3 length equals 13 residues. Germline CDR1 is SGHRS and CDR2 is YFSETQ. The CDR3 reads CASSLGVNTEAFF. In DNA form, the CDR3 reads TGCGCCAGCAGCTTGGGTGTGAACACTGAAGCTTTCTTT.

This clonotype was found many times. The V call is TRBV5-1, the J call TRBJ2-1; D remains unclear. Deletions cut 4 bases from V and 0 bases from J, with 11 bases between. CDR3 length: 15 residues. The germline V gene has CDR1 SGHRS and CDR2 YFSETQ. This CDR3 reads CASSASTSSYNEQFF. The DNA of the CDR3 is TGCGCCAGCAGCGCCTCGACCAGCTCCTACAATGAGCAGTTCTTC.

About this clonotype: The conserved final phenylalanine or tryptophan is absent from the CDR3, which likely points to a read error. No DNA is shown, since the ends of the CDR3 on it are uncertain; the CDR3 is the one TCRdb lists. The chain links TRBV11-3 to TRBJ2-5; no check of the table's D call, TRBD2, against the DNA was made. 11 amino acids form the CDR3, both terminal residues included. Germline CDR1 is SGHNT and CDR2 is YENEEA. The CDR3 protein is CASSPGLAGWP.

This clonotype came up many times. V is TRBV20-1 and J is TRBJ2-2, with 8 bases matching TRBD2. The CDR3 runs 15 residues. J was trimmed by 7 bases and V by 5 bases; bases with no gene match: 12. Germline assignment: CDR1 DFQATT and CDR2 SNEGSKA (reference sequence). The CDR3 spells CSARQIGGRIGELFF. The CDR3 region has the DNA TGCAGTGCTCGACAGATTGGCGGGAGGATCGGGGAGCTGTTTTTT.

Details on this clonotype: A much more abundant neighbour one base away suggests this may be a read error. The genes are TRBV3-1 and TRBJ2-3, with D maybe TRBD1 (6 bases). The CDR3 sequence is 12 residues long. Germline loops: CDR1 LGHDT, CDR2 YNNKEL (reference sequence). The CDR3 loop is CTSSNRVDTQYF. CDR3 bases: TGTACCAGCAGCAACAGGGTCGATACGCAGTATTTT.

This clonotype was counted many times. This chain uses TRBV5-1 with TRBJ2-7, with a possible D match to TRBD1 (5 bases). Germline V lookup: CDR1 SGHRS, CDR2 YFSETQ. CDR3 length equals 18 residues. V lost 4 bases and J 2 bases, leaving 25 bases between the germline ends. CDR3 residues: CASSQPSAPASRAYEQYF. For the CDR3, the DNA is TGCGCCAGCAGCCAACCCTCCGCACCAGCCAGCAGGGCCTACGAGCAGTACTTC. Full variable domain (outside the CDR3, taken from reference TRBV5-1 and TRBJ2-7): KAGVTQTPRYLIKTRGQQVTLSCSPISGHRSVSWYQQTPGQGLQFLFEYFSETQRNKGNFPGRFSGRQFSNSRSEMNVSTLELGDSALYLCASSQPSAPASRAYEQYFGPGTRLTVT.

Ten or more counts support this clonotype. The CDR3 sequence: CASSLRQGIFYGYTF. For the CDR3, the DNA is TGTGCCAGCAGTTTGCGACAGGGAATCTTCTATGGCTACACCTTC. The rearrangement links TRBV7-2 to TRBJ1-2; TRBD1 matches at 7 bases. The V and J ends lost 6 bases and 4 bases, in that order; junction bases with no gene match: 11. Germline V CDR1 and CDR2: SGHTA, FQGNSA. The CDR3 contains 15 residues.

This clonotype came up many times. This rearrangement joins TRBV5-5 to TRBJ1-4, with D perhaps TRBD1 (6 bases). This CDR3 spans 16 amino acids. V was cut by 4 bases and J by 4 bases, with 17 bases left in between. Germline CDR1 is SGHKS and CDR2 is YYEKEE (reference sequence). The CDR3 region is CASSPPPGRGNEKLFF. The CDR3 region has the DNA TGTGCCAGCAGCCCCCCACCTGGCAGGGGTAATGAAAAACTGTTTTTT.

This clonotype was found many times. The chain has TRBV20-1 and TRBJ2-5, with 12 bases matching TRBD2. With 7 bases clipped from V and 5 bases from J, the junction kept 8 bases outside the gene matches. Germline V gene sequence: CDR1 DFQATT, CDR2 SNEGSKA (reference sequence). CDR3 length: 14 residues. Written as DNA, the CDR3 is TGCAGTGTCCCACTAGCGGGGGGAGTGGAGACCCAGTACTTC. Amino acids: CSVPLAGGVETQYF.

This clonotype was seen at least ten times. This chain uses TRBV4-3 with TRBJ2-3; 8 nucleotides agree with TRBD2. The V gene end was trimmed by 0 bases and the J gene end by 14 bases; junction bases not matched to a gene: 4. The CDR3 extends over 12 amino acids. The germline V gene has CDR1 LGHNA and CDR2 YSLEER. The CDR3 region has the DNA TGCGCCAGCAGCCAAGATTACGGGACTAGGTATTTT. This sequence encodes CASSQDYGTRYF.

The chain has TRBV29-1 and TRBJ1-2; maybe TRBD1 (5 bases). CDR3 length: 14 amino acids. Germline CDR1 SQVTM, CDR2 ANQGSEA. The V gene lost 0 bases and the J gene lost 4 bases, with 12 bases spanning the gap. CDR3 loop: CSVEDLGQGYGYTF. CDR3 DNA sequence: TGCAGCGTTGAAGATCTAGGACAAGGCTATGGCTACACCTTC.

This clonotype occurred many times. This chain connects TRBV5-1 to TRBJ2-5, with 13 bases matching TRBD2. The germline CDR1 and CDR2 sequences are SGHRS and YFSETQ. V shed 4 bases, J shed 6 bases, and the junction held 9 bases outside the gene matches. The CDR3 runs to 16 residues. The CDR3 DNA reads TGCGCCAGCAGCCATGGACTAGCGGGAGAAGGGAAGACCCAGTACTTC. Protein product: CASSHGLAGEGKTQYF. Supplemented by reference TRBV5-1 and TRBJ2-5, the full variable domain reads KAGVTQTPRYLIKTRGQQVTLSCSPISGHRSVSWYQQTPGQGLQFLFEYFSETQRNKGNFPGRFSGRQFSNSRSEMNVSTLELGDSALYLCASSHGLAGEGKTQYFGPGTRLLVL.

This clonotype was detected ten times or more. The rearrangement uses TRBV7-8 and TRBJ1-5, with TRBD1 matching 10 bases. The CDR3 consists of 14 residues. The germline V gene has CDR1 SGHVS and CDR2 FQNEAQ. With V trimmed by 5 bases and J by 7 bases, 5 bases remained unmatched. The CDR3 DNA reads as TGTGCCAGCAGCCGACAGGGGGCTTTCCAGCCCCAGCATTTT. Translating gives CASSRQGAFQPQHF.

This clonotype was seen at least ten times. The chain is built from TRBV3-1 and TRBJ1-6; no firm D call. This CDR3 contains 15 residues. V shed 6 bases and J shed 6 bases, with 15 bases lying between them. Germline-derived CDR1 and CDR2 are LGHDT and YNNKEL (reference sequence). CDR3 loop: CASSPDAYSNSPLHF. The DNA for the CDR3 is TGTGCCAGCAGTCCAGACGCGTACAGTAATTCACCCCTCCACTTT.

This clonotype showed up many times. The chain combines TRBV15 with TRBJ1-1; D gene uncertain. Germline loops: CDR1 LNHNV, CDR2 YYDKDF (reference sequence). This CDR3 contains 13 residues. Trimming cost V 0 bases and J 4 bases, with 6 bases left between them. The CDR3: CATSRDGITEAFF. In nucleotides, the CDR3 is TGTGCCACCAGCAGAGATGGAATCACTGAAGCTTTCTTT. Looking up the rest from reference TRBV15 and TRBJ1-1 gives the full variable domain: DAMVIQNPRYQVTQFGKPVTLSCSQTLNHNVMYWYQQKSSQAPKLLFHYYDKDFNNEADTPDNFQSRRPNTSFCFLDIRSPGLGDTAMYLCATSRDGITEAFFGQGTRLTVV.

This clonotype was detected many times. The chain combines TRBV11-3 with TRBJ2-1; perhaps TRBD2 as D (6 bases). Germline assignment: CDR1 SGHNT and CDR2 YENEEA. The CDR3 sequence is 15 residues long. V shed 2 bases and J shed 4 bases, with 12 bases lying between them. The CDR3 loop reads CASSLMASAYNEQFF. The CDR3 nucleotides read TGTGCCAGCAGCTTAATGGCTAGCGCGTACAATGAGCAGTTCTTC.

This clonotype showed up many times. This chain links TRBV7-2 with TRBJ2-5, with D possibly TRBD1 on 6 matching bases. CDR3 length: 14 amino acids. Trimming took off 5 bases at V and 9 bases at J, with 19 bases between the two ends. Germline loops: CDR1 SGHTA, CDR2 FQGNSA. The CDR3, as DNA: TGTGCCAGCAGCGAAGGGGGTGGGGGCGGGTCCCAGTACTTC. As protein: CASSEGGGGGSQYF.

This clonotype was recorded at least ten times. V is TRBV3-1 and J is TRBJ2-5, with D tentatively TRBD2 (7 bases). V lost 8 bases and J 9 bases, leaving 19 bases between the germline ends. The germline gives CDR1 LGHDT, CDR2 YNNKEL (reference sequence). CDR3 size: 13 residues. CDR3 DNA sequence: TGTGCCAGCTATGCGGGGGCTCGGGGGTCCCAGTACTTC. Protein: CASYAGARGSQYF.

Ten or more counts support this clonotype. The chain uses TRBV12-3 or TRBV12-4 and TRBJ2-5, with 11 bases identical to TRBD1. V shed 3 bases and J 1 base; nucleotides not matched to a gene: 4. The CDR3 consists of 16 residues. The CDR3 loop is CASSFLGQGVQETQYF. The CDR3 coding sequence is TGTGCCAGCAGTTTTTTGGGACAGGGGGTCCAAGAGACCCAGTACTTC.

This clonotype was seen more than once but under ten times. The chain couples TRBV23-1 to TRBJ2-5; 8 positions agree with TRBD1. TRBV23-1 is treated as an ORF (open reading frame) with a function not yet certain. The CDR3 consists of 21 residues. The J segment lost 2 bases and the V segment lost 4 bases, leaving 24 bases of the junction unmatched. CDR3 DNA: TGCGCCAGCAGTCCTTACCCAACTCGACAGGGGATGGGGTCGGGACAAGAGACCCAGTACTTC. This codes for CASSPYPTRQGMGSGQETQYF.